The entry below describes one TCR beta chain. This table comes from immunoSEQ multiplex PCR, and its TCRdb copy is limited to in-frame clones, with some not included. Here the sample spans more than 250,000 clones, about 89% being singletons. Trimming cost V 2 bases and J 10 bases; bases outside gene matches: 10. The CDR3 is 17 residues long. The germline CDR1 and CDR2 sequences are KGHDR and SFDVKD. Cohort allocation depended upon clinical history that participants reported. Cohort 3 recovered donors had two negative PCRs, clearance, or symptom resolution. The data were taken from a study of blood T cell repertoires in COVID-19. The wider study: T cells, B-cell-depleted T cells, or PBMCs supplied cDNA or gDNA.

Sequencing used PBMCs or T cells enriched from blood (not recorded which). The clonotype originates from a young woman who had recovered from COVID-19. This rearrangement joins TRBV24-1 to TRBJ2-1; 13 bases match TRBD2. The CDR3 protein is CATSDSLAGGPREEQFF. CDR3 bases: TGTGCCACCAGTGATTCACTAGCGGGGGGGCCTAGGGAGGAGCAGTTCTTC.